This TCR beta chain was captured in a study of T cell responses to AZD1222 COVID-19 vaccine. The CDR3 covers 16 residues. Unmatched junction bases numbered 4, after V lost 0 bases and J lost 1 base. Germline V gene data show CDR1 as MNHEY and CDR2 as SVGAGI. The repertoire was sequenced with immunoSEQ multiplex PCR; TCRdb's copy has only in-frame clones and lacks some. The data hold approximately 120,000 clones, with 85% to 90% observed a single time. The sequencing used peripheral blood, collected on day 0 of AZD1222 vaccination. The TCR was taken from an adult in good health. The chain combines TRBV6-5 with TRBJ2-7; TRBD2 agrees at 9 bases. Written as DNA, the CDR3 is TGTGCCAGCAGTTACTCGAAACTAGCGGGTTCCTACGAGCAGTACTTC. This gives the protein CASSYSKLAGSYEQYF.